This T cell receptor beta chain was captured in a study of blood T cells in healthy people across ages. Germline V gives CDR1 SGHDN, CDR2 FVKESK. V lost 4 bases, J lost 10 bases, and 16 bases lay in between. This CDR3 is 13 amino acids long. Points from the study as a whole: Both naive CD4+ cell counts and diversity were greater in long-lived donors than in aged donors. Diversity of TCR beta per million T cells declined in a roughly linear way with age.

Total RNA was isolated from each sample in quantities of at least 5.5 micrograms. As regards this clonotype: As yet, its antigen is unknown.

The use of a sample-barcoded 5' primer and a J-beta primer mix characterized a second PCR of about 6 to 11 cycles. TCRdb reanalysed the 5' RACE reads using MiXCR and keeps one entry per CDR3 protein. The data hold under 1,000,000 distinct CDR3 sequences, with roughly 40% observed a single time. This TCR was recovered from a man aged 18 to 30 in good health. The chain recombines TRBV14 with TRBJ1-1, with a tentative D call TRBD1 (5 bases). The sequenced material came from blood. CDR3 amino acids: CASSPPGPGGAFF. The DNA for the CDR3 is TGTGCCAGCAGCCCTCCGGGACCTGGGGGAGCTTTCTTT.